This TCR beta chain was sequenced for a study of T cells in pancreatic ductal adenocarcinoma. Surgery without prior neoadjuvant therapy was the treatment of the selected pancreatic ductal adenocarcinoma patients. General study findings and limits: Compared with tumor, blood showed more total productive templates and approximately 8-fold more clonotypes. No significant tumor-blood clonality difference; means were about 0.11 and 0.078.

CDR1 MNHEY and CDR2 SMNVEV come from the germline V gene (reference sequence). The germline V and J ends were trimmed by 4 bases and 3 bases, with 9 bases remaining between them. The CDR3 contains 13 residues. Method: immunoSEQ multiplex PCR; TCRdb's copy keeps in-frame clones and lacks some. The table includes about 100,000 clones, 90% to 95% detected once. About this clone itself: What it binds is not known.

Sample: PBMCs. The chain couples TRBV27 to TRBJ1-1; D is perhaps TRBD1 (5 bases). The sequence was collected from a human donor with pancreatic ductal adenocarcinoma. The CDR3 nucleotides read TGTGCCAGCAGTTCTACGGGGGACACTGAAGCTTTCTTT. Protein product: CASSSTGDTEAFF.